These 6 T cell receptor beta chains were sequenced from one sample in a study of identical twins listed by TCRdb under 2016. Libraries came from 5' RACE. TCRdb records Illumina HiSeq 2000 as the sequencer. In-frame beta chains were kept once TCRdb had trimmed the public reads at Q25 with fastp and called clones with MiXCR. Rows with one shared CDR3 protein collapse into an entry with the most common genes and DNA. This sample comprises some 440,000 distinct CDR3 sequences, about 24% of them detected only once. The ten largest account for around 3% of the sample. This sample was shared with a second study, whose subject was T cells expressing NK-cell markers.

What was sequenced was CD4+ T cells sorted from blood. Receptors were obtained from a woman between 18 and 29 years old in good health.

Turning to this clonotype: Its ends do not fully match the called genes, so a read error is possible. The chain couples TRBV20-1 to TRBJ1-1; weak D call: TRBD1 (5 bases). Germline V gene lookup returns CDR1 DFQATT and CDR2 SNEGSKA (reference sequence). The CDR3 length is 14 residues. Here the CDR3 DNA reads TGCAGTGCCATAAAAAGTCCCGGGGCTACTGGAGCTTTCTTT. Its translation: CSAIKSPGATGAFF.

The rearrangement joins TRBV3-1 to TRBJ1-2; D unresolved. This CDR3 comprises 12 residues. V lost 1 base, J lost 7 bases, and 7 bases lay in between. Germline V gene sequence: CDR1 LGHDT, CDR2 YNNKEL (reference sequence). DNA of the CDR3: TGTGCCAGCAGCCAAGGAAAAACTGGCTACACCTTC. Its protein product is CASSQGKTGYTF.

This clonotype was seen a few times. The CDR3 DNA follows: TGCGCCAGCAGCCAAGTCGGTACAGCGAAAAACATTCAGTACTTC. Amino acids: CASSQVGTAKNIQYF. The chain uses TRBV4-1 and TRBJ2-4; unclear D gene. The V gene's germline CDR1 is MGHRA and CDR2 YSYEKL. Deletions cut 1 base from V and 4 bases from J, with 11 bases between. CDR3 length: 15 residues.

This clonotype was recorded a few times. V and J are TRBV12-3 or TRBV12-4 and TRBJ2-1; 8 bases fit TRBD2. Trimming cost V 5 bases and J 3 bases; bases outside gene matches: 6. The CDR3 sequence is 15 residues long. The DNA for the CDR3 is TGTGCCAGCAGTCCTAGCGGGCTTTACTACAATGAGCAGTTCTTC. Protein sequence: CASSPSGLYYNEQFF.

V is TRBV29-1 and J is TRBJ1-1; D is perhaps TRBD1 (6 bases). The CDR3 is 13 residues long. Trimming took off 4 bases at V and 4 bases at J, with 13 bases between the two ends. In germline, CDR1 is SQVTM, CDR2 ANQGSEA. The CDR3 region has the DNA TGCAGCGTTGTTCACAGGGAGGCCACTGAAGCTTTCTTT. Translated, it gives CSVVHREATEAFF.

The CDR3 here is CASSDMSHSNIQYF. CDR3 in DNA: TGTGCCAGCAGTGACATGAGTCATAGTAACATTCAGTACTTC. The chain recombines TRBV6-4 with TRBJ2-4; D is ambiguous. CDR3 length: 14 residues. Trimming left V 2 bases short and J 7 bases short, with 12 bases between. Germline assignment: CDR1 MRHNA and CDR2 SNTAGT.